The rows below give T cell receptor beta chains drawn from one sample of a study of CD8+ T cells in alopecia areata. Some clones are missing from TCRdb's copy, which holds only in-frame ones; the method was immunoSEQ multiplex PCR. The sample yields some 190,000 clones, 55% to 70% seen once. The sample consisted of CD4+ T cells sorted from blood, taken at week 4, from a patient treated with tofacitinib. The receptors were sampled from a human donor with alopecia areata. Both conserved end residues are part of each CDR3. D genes are given only for firm matches. Some rows mark clone size as missing; the rest say once, few, many or name a class of expanded clone.

abundance | d_gene | j_gene | v_gene | CDR3aa | CDR3nt
few | - | TRBJ2-7 | TRBV29-1 | CSVESTLTPYEQYF | TGCAGCGTTGAATCCACCCTAACGCCCTACGAGCAGTACTTC
- | TRBD2 | TRBJ2-2 | TRBV11-2 | CASSLLASGTGELFF | TGTGCCAGCAGCCTACTAGCGTCGGGCACCGGGGAGCTGTTTTTT
few | TRBD1 | TRBJ2-5 | TRBV29-1 | CSTTGQGGTQYF | TGCAGCACGACGGGACAGGGAGGGACCCAGTACTTC
- | TRBD1 | TRBJ2-7 | TRBV6-1 | CASSATGVGEQYF | TGTGCCAGCAGCGCGACAGGGGTGGGAGAGCAGTACTTC
few | - | TRBJ2-6 | TRBV29-1 | CSVLRGLNSGANVLTF | TGCAGCGTTCTGAGGGGACTCAACTCTGGGGCCAACGTCCTGACTTTC
- | - | TRBJ1-5 | TRBV30 | CAWSVGQKNQPQHF | TGTGCCTGGAGTGTGGGTCAGAAAAATCAGCCCCAGCATTTT
few | - | TRBJ2-5 | TRBV30 | CAGSSGETQYF | TGTGCCGGGAGCAGCGGGGAGACCCAGTACTTC
- | - | TRBJ2-1 | TRBV2 | CASREQGNEQFF | TGTGCCAGCAGGGAACAGGGAAATGAGCAGTTCTTC
few | - | TRBJ1-1 | TRBV29-1 | CSVPRSGRTNTEAFF | TGCAGCGTCCCCCGGTCCGGGAGGACGAACACTGAAGCTTTCTTT
- | - | TRBJ2-5 | TRBV7-9 | CASSLVRQETQYF | TGTGCCAGCAGCTTGGTGCGGCAAGAGACCCAGTACTTC
- | TRBD1 | TRBJ2-2 | TRBV11-2 | CASSPWTGLLGELFF | TGTGCCAGCAGCCCCTGGACAGGGTTACTCGGGGAGCTGTTTTTT
- | TRBD2 | TRBJ2-4 | TRBV5-1 | CASSLLAGGLENIQYF | TGCGCCAGCAGCTTGTTGGCGGGAGGCTTGGAAAACATTCAGTACTTC
few | TRBD1 | TRBJ2-6 | TRBV28 | CASSTRQGWANVLTF | TGTGCCAGCAGTACCAGACAGGGCTGGGCCAACGTCCTGACTTTC
- | TRBD1 | TRBJ2-7 | TRBV2 | CASSRDRVDTYEQYF | TGTGCCAGCAGTAGGGACAGGGTTGACACCTACGAGCAGTACTTC
- | - | TRBJ2-1 | TRBV5-4 | CASSLSSNEQFF | TGTGCCAGCAGCTTGTCCTCCAATGAGCAGTTCTTC
- | - | TRBJ2-1 | TRBV27 | CASSLVRDYNEQFF | TGTGCCAGCAGTTTAGTCCGGGACTACAATGAGCAGTTCTTC
few | - | TRBJ2-6 | TRBV29-1 | CSVGEGVANVLTF | TGCAGCGTTGGCGAAGGAGTGGCCAACGTCCTGACTTTC
- | TRBD2 | TRBJ2-1 | TRBV9 | CASSSSGIGVYNEQFF | TGTGCCAGCAGCTCTAGCGGGATAGGGGTATACAATGAGCAGTTCTTC
- | - | TRBJ2-7 | TRBV29-1 | CSVEGRRGLSYEQYF | TGCAGCGTTGAAGGGAGGCGGGGGCTCTCCTACGAGCAGTACTTC
- | - | TRBJ2-1 | TRBV29-1 | CSVEEGPRSDEQFF | TGCAGCGTTGAAGAGGGACCCCGTTCGGATGAGCAGTTCTTC
few | - | TRBJ2-5 | TRBV29-1 | CSVAGGEETQYF | TGCAGCGTTGCAGGGGGGGAAGAGACCCAGTACTTC
- | - | TRBJ2-7 | TRBV6-5 | CASGLHTQSEQYF | TGTGCTTCTGGTCTACATACGCAGAGCGAGCAGTACTTC
- | - | TRBJ2-7 | TRBV6-5 | CASSFGGGGSYEQYF | TGTGCCAGCAGTTTCGGCGGAGGGGGCTCCTACGAGCAGTACTTC
- | TRBD2 | TRBJ2-3 | TRBV29-1 | CSVEQIEGAGDTDTQYF | TGCAGCGTTGAGCAGATTGAAGGAGCGGGAGACACAGATACGCAGTATTTT
- | TRBD1 | TRBJ2-1 | TRBV19 | CASSMSGTGKAEQFF | TGTGCCAGTAGTATGAGCGGGACAGGGAAGGCTGAGCAGTTCTTC
- | TRBD1 | TRBJ2-7 | TRBV5-1 | CASSLYPRQGSYEQYF | TGCGCCAGCAGCTTATACCCTAGACAGGGGTCTTACGAGCAGTACTTC
- | TRBD1 | TRBJ2-7 | TRBV29-1 | CSVGVAGTGENEQYF | TGCAGCGTTGGAGTCGCCGGGACAGGGGAGAACGAGCAGTACTTC
- | - | TRBJ2-4 | TRBV5-6 | CASSLLEGSNIQYF | TGTGCCAGCAGCTTGCTGGAGGGATCAAACATTCAGTACTTC
- | - | TRBJ1-5 | TRBV6-6 | CASSDSSQPQHF | TGTGCCAGCTCGGACAGTTCCCAGCCCCAGCATTTT
- | - | TRBJ2-2 | TRBV29-1 | CSGDGRTGELFF | TGCAGCGGAGACGGTAGGACCGGGGAGCTGTTTTTT
- | TRBD1 | TRBJ1-4 | TRBV7-2 | CASSLGTGRNEKLFF | TGTGCCAGCAGCTTAGGGACAGGGCGTAATGAAAAACTGTTTTTT
- | - | TRBJ1-4 | TRBV19 | CASSITTGKLFF | TGTGCCAGTAGTATAACGACAGGAAAACTGTTTTTT
few | - | TRBJ2-5 | TRBV6-5 | CASSYGLQGWETQYF | TGTGCCAGCAGTTATGGCCTACAGGGCTGGGAGACCCAGTACTTC
few | - | TRBJ2-1 | TRBV5-1 | CASSQRPAGNEQFF | TGCGCCAGCAGTCAGCGTCCCGCGGGGAATGAGCAGTTCTTC
- | - | TRBJ1-3 | TRBV30 | CAWSVAGSGNTIYF | TGTGCCTGGAGTGTAGCAGGGTCTGGAAACACCATATATTTT
few | TRBD1 | TRBJ1-2 | TRBV5-4 | CASSHPGQGDGYTF | TGTGCCAGCAGCCACCCAGGACAGGGCGATGGCTACACCTTC
few | TRBD1 | TRBJ1-5 | TRBV29-1 | CSVGQENSNQPQHF | TGCAGCGTAGGACAGGAGAATAGCAATCAGCCCCAGCATTTT
- | - | TRBJ2-1 | TRBV20-1 | CSAPWRNEQFF | TGCAGTGCTCCCTGGCGGAATGAGCAGTTCTTC
few | TRBD2 | TRBJ2-1 | TRBV9 | CASSVIPSGASYNEQFF | TGTGCCAGCAGCGTTATCCCGAGCGGGGCTTCCTACAATGAGCAGTTCTTC
- | - | TRBJ2-3 | TRBV14 | CASSSWTATDTQYF | TGTGCCAGCAGCTCCTGGACAGCCACAGATACGCAGTATTTT
few | - | TRBJ2-3 | TRBV7-8 | CASSFWRDTDTQYF | TGTGCCAGCAGCTTTTGGCGGGACACAGATACGCAGTATTTT